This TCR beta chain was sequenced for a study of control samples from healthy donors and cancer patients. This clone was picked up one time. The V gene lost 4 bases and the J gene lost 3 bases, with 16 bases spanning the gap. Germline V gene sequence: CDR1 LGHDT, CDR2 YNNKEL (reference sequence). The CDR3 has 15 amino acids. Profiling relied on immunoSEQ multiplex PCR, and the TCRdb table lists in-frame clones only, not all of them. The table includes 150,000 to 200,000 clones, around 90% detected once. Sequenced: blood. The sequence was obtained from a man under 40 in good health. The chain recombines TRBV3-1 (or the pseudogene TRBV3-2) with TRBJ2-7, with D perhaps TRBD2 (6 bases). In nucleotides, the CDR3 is TGTGCCAGCAGCCGCGGGGACGCACCGTTCTACGAGCAGTACTTC. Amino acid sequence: CASSRGDAPFYEQYF.